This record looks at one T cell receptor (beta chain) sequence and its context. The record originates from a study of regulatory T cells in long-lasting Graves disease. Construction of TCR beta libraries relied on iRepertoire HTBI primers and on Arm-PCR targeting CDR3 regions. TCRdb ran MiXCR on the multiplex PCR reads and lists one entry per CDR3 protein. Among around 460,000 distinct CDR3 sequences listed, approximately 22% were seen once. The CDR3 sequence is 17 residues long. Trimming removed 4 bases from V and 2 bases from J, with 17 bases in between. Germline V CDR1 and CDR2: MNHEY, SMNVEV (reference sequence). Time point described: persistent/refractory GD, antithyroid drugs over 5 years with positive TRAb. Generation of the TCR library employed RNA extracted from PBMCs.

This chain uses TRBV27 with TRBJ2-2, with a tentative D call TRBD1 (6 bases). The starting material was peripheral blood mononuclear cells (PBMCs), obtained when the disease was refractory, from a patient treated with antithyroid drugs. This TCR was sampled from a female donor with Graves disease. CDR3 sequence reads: CASSSPGQNDNTGELFF. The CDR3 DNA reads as TGTGCCAGCAGTTCTCCCGGACAGAATGATAACACCGGGGAGCTGTTTTTT.